The clone carrying this TCR beta chain was seen a few times. The germline CDR1 and CDR2 sequences are SGHRS and YFSETQ. The CDR3 has 14 amino acids. V lost 0 bases and J 6 bases, leaving 12 bases between the germline ends. Produced via immunoSEQ multiplex PCR; TCRdb's table is partial and in-frame only. The data contain 65,000 to 100,000 clones, about nine tenths of them singletons. This record belongs to a study of control samples from healthy donors and cancer patients. Material for sequencing was blood. This clonotype was sampled from a man between 50 and 59 years old in good health. The gene calls are TRBV5-1 and TRBJ1-1; D is perhaps TRBD1 (6 bases). CDR3 sequence (DNA): TGCGCCAGCAGCTTGGGACAGGAGATGGCTGAAGCTTTCTTT. The encoded protein is CASSLGQEMAEAFF.